This T cell receptor (beta chain) was identified in a study of blood T cells in healthy people across ages. The study's findings and limits: Unsorted PBMC input precluded a conclusive naive versus antigen-experienced comparison. Age advanced and TCR beta diversity per million T cells fell, roughly linearly.

Remarks on this clonotype: The antigen is undetermined.

There are 14 residues in the CDR3. V was clipped by 6 bases and J by 0 bases, with 11 bases between them. CDR1 and CDR2 from the germline V gene are MNHNS and SASEGT. A sample-barcoded 5' primer and a J-beta primer mix were used in a second PCR of roughly 7 to 11 cycles. In TCRdb, the 5' RACE reads were re-called with MiXCR into one record per CDR3 protein. The sample consists of some 710,000 distinct CDR3 sequences, about 42% of them appearing once. Sequenced: blood. The receptor's source is an older man in good health. The chain couples TRBV6-1 to TRBJ2-5, with a possible D match to TRBD1 (6 bases). The DNA for the CDR3 is TGTGCCAGCAGACAGGGAAGGCACCAAGAGACCCAGTACTTC. Protein: CASRQGRHQETQYF.